A single T cell receptor beta chain is shown here with its context. The antigen is not known. Measured with immunoSEQ multiplex PCR; TCRdb has only the in-frame clones, and not every one. The sample yields 30,000 to 35,000 clones, around 88% seen once. The data were obtained in a study of OX40 agonist ivuxolimab in advanced cancers. Looking at the study overall: Partial responses were observed in three patients, of whom one had hepatocellular carcinoma and two had cutaneous melanoma.

Study findings and constraints: Partial responders dosed at 0.1-3.0 mg/kg displayed clonal expansion ranking among the lowest.

V gave up 0 bases and J gave up 3 bases; unmatched junction bases: 9. The CDR3 is 18 residues long. The germline gives CDR1 LNHNV, CDR2 YYDKDF (reference sequence). The sample in question was CD4+ or CD8+ T cells sorted from blood, obtained in a trial of the OX40 agonist ivuxolimab. The rearrangement joins TRBV15 to TRBJ2-2; 8 nucleotides match TRBD2. This clonotype was obtained from an adult with an advanced solid tumor such as melanoma, head and neck, liver or kidney cancer. The CDR3 DNA reads as TGTGCCACCAGCAGAGATCGGAGCGGGAGTCCGGACACCGGGGAGCTGTTTTTT. It codes for CATSRDRSGSPDTGELFF.